Listed below are T cell receptor beta chains from one sample, sequenced in a study of T cell repertoires in cytomegalovirus infection. These receptors are not linked to any known antigen. One entry per CDR3 protein, called by TCRdb with MiXCR from the reads. The table records 800,000 to 950,000 distinct CDR3 sequences, 30% to 35% of them present only once. The sample consisted of cultured CD8+ T cells from PBMCs, taken from culture after CMV antigen stimulation. These receptors were taken from a human donor in good health (CMV status not recorded). Some clones in this sample may be carry-over from other donors' samples. The CDR3 runs from the conserved cysteine through the conserved F or W.

TRBV6-5	TRBJ1-2	CASSYNPENYGYTF
TRBV9	TRBJ2-1	CASSGSRVIF
TRBV25-1	TRBJ2-7	CASSEGTGMIAYEQYF
TRBV7-2	TRBJ2-2	CASSLGVNTGELFF
TRBV7-9	TRBJ2-5	CASSLKGASGTPFGTQYF
TRBV6-1	TRBJ2-2	CASRSQGGNTGELFF
TRBV15	TRBJ1-1	CATSREGNTEAFF
TRBV7-9	TRBJ2-7	CASSLVGVQSSYEQYF
TRBV11-2	TRBJ2-1	CASSLDPQGGFHEQFF
TRBV27	TRBJ2-1	CASSPQDRGLNEQFF
TRBV12-3/TRBV12-4	TRBJ2-3	CASGLAGGADTQYF
TRBV28	TRBJ2-7	CASIKPLDRSSYEQYF
TRBV19	TRBJ2-1	CASTGDLLNEQFF
TRBV11-1	TRBJ2-3	CASSPFTGDTQYF
TRBV14	TRBJ1-1	CASSPDPRGTEAFF
TRBV10-3	TRBJ2-1	CAISASSGGPYNEQFF
TRBV27	TRBJ2-7	CAAEGDDGQYF
TRBV7-6	TRBJ1-4	CASSLQRRNEKLFF
TRBV9	TRBJ2-1	CASSTPLAGGNYEQFF
TRBV12-3/TRBV12-4	TRBJ1-5	CASSFGKGGQPQHF
TRBV9	TRBJ2-7	CASSLRRDGAYEQYF
TRBV4-2	TRBJ1-5	CASSQEGQLNQPQHF
TRBV29-1	TRBJ1-1	CNVKPGGTEAFF
TRBV14	TRBJ1-3	CASSPSGSGNTIYF
TRBV11-2	TRBJ2-6	CASSYRGASGANVLTF
TRBV7-6	TRBJ2-5	CASSGSQGAETQYF
TRBV19	TRBJ2-1	CATTGLAMNEQFF
TRBV7-9	TRBJ1-1	CASSSLSRGRSAFF
TRBV6-5	TRBJ2-2	CASSYQNTGELFF
TRBV7-9	TRBJ1-4	CASRHTGVEEKLFF
TRBV19	TRBJ1-2	CASIRGQSYGYTF
TRBV7-2	TRBJ2-3	CASSSTLDLTDTQYF
TRBV28	TRBJ2-1	CASSPRLAGFSYNEQFF
TRBV12-3/TRBV12-4	TRBJ2-7	CASSLTGIEQYF
TRBV6-5	TRBJ2-3	CASSYGARDTQYF
TRBV4-1	TRBJ2-3	CASSLGTGDTDTQYF
TRBV7-9	TRBJ2-5	CASSPRDSVLEETQYF
TRBV27	TRBJ1-3	CASFSDREVGGNTIYF
TRBV9	TRBJ2-3	CASSVGLGGDTQYF
TRBV7-2	TRBJ2-7	CASSWGLAGGLVLEQYF
TRBV5-1	TRBJ2-7	CASSGGLADSSYEQYF
TRBV5-1	TRBJ2-3	CASSPETDDTQYF
TRBV27	TRBJ1-4	CASSQGFATNEKLFF
TRBV19	TRBJ2-3	CASQGTFTDTQYF
TRBV16	TRBJ2-3	CASSQSGEKKDTQYF
TRBV7-9	TRBJ2-2	CASSPGGTTETGELFF
TRBV11-2	TRBJ2-5	CASSRGFGPKETQYF
TRBV12-3/TRBV12-4	TRBJ1-2	CASGQGPSNGYTF
TRBV5-4	TRBJ2-1	CASTPVGSGGPSYNEQFF
TRBV2	TRBJ2-1	CASQAKYNEQFF
TRBV6-1	TRBJ1-6	CASLKDSSYNSPLHF
TRBV4-1	TRBJ2-7	CASSQVSSSGGYEQYF
TRBV7-9	TRBJ2-1	CASSPRTGLVSYNEQFF
TRBV27	TRBJ2-2	CASSRGQGTGELFF
TRBV4-1	TRBJ2-1	CASSQLHTSVGTGGQQFF
TRBV6-1	TRBJ1-5	CASRPMISNQPQHF
TRBV27	TRBJ1-5	CASKPGTSYQPQHF
TRBV6-6	TRBJ1-2	CASSDSWRLDYGYTF
TRBV12-3/TRBV12-4	TRBJ2-7	CASSLGSLEQYF